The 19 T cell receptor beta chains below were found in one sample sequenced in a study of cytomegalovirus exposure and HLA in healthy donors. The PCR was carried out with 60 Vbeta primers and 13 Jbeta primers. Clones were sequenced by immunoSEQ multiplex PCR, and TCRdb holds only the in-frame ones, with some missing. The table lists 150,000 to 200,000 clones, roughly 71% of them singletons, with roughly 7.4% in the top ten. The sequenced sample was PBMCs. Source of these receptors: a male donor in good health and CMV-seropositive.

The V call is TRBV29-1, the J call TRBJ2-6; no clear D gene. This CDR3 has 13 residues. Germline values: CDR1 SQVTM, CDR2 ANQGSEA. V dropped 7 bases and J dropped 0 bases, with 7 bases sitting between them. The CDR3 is CSARVSGANVLTF. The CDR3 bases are TGCAGCGCGAGAGTCTCTGGGGCCAACGTCCTGACTTTC.

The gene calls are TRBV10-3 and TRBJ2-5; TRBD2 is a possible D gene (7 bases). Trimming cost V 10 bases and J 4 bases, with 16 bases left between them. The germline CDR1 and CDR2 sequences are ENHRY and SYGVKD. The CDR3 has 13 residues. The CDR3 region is CATRGGASETQYF. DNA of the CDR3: TGTGCCACCCGAGGGGGGGCCTCAGAGACCCAGTACTTC.

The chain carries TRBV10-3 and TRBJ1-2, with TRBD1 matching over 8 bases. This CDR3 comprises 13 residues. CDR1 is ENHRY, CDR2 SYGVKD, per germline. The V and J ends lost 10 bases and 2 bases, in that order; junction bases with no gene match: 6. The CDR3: CATETGANYGYTF. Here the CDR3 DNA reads TGTGCCACCGAGACAGGGGCCAACTATGGCTACACCTTC.

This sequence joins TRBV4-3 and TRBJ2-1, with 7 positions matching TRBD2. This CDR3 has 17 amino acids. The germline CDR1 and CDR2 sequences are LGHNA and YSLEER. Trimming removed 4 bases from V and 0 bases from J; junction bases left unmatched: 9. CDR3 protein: CASSRTSRGDSYNEQFF. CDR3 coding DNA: TGCGCCAGCAGCCGTACCTCCCGGGGGGACTCCTACAATGAGCAGTTCTTC.

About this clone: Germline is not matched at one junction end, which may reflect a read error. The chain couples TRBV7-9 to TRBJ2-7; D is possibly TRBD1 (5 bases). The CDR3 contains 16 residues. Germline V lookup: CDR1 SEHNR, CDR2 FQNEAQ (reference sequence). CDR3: CSSSQRETESSYEQYF. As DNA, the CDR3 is TGTTCCAGCAGTCAACGAGAGACAGAGAGCTCCTACGAGCAGTACTTC.

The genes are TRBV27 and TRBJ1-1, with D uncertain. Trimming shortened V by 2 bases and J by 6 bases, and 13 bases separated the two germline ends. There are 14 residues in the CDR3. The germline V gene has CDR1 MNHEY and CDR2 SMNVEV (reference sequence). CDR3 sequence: CASSLRGGRAEAFF. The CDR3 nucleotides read TGTGCCAGCAGTTTACGGGGAGGAAGGGCTGAAGCTTTCTTT.

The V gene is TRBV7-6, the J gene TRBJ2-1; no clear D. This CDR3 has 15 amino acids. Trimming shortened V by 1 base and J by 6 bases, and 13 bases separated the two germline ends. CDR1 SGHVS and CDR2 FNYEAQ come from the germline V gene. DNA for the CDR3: TGTGCCAGCAGCTTAGAGGCTCTAGGTGGCAATGAGCAGTTCTTC. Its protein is CASSLEALGGNEQFF.

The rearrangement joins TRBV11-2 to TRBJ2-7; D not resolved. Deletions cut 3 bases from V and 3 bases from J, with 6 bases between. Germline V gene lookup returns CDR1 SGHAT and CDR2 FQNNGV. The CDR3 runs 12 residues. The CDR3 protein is CASSFNYYEQYF. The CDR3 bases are TGTGCCAGCAGCTTTAATTACTACGAGCAGTACTTC.

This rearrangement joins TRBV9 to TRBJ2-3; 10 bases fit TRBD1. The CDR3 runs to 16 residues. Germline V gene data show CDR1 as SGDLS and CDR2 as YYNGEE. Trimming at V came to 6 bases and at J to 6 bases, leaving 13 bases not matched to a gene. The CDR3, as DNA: TGTGCCAGCAACCTGGGGGGACAGGGGCCCAAGGATACGCAGTATTTT. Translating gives CASNLGGQGPKDTQYF.

DNA of the CDR3: TGTGCCAGCAGCTTTACCACAGGGAAAGGTTCACCCCTCCACTTT. Protein product: CASSFTTGKGSPLHF. V usage is TRBV7-8 and J usage is TRBJ1-6, with D possibly matching TRBD1 (6 bases). Germline lookup yields CDR1 SGHVS and CDR2 FQNEAQ. The CDR3 extends over 15 amino acids. Trimming left V 3 bases short and J 9 bases short, with 15 bases between.

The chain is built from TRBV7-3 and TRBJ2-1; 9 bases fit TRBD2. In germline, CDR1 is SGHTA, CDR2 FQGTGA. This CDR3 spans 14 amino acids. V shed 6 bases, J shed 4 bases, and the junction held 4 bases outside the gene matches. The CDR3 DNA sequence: TGTGCCAGCAGGCCCAGCGGGGGGTACAATGAGCAGTTCTTC. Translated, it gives CASRPSGGYNEQFF.

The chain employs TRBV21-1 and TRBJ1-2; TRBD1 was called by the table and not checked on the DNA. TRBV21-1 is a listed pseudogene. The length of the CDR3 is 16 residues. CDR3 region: CASSNLSTAINYGYTF. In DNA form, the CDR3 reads TGTGCCAGCAGCAACCTGTCGACAGCGATTAACTATGGCTACACCTTC.

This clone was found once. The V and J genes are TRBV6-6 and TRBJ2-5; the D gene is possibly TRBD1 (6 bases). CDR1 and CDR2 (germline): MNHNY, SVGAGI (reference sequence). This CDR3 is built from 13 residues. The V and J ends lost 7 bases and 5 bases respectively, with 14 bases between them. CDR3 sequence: CASNRDNGETQYF. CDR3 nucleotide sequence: TGTGCCAGCAACCGGGACAACGGGGAGACCCAGTACTTC.

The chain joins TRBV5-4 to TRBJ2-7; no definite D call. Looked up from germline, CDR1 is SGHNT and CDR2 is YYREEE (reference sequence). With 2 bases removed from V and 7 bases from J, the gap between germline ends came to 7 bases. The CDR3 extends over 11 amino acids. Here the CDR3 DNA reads TGTGCCAGCAGCTTTAACGGTGAGCAGTACTTC. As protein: CASSFNGEQYF.

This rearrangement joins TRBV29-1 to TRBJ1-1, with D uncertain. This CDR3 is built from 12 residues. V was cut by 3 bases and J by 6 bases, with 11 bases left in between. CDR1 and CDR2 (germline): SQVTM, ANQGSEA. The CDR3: CSVDREVSEAFF. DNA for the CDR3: TGCAGCGTTGATCGCGAGGTTTCTGAAGCTTTCTTT.

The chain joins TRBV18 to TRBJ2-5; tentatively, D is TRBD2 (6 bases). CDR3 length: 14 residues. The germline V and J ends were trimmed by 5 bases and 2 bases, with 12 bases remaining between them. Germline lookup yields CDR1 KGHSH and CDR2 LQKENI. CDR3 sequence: CASSNQAGQETQYF. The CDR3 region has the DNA TGTGCCAGCTCAAACCAAGCGGGTCAAGAGACCCAGTACTTC.

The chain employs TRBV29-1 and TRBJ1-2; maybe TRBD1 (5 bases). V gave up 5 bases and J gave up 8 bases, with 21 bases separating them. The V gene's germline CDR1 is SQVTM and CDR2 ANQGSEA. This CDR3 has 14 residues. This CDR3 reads CSVTDVGGARGYTF. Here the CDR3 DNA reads TGCAGCGTTACTGATGTGGGAGGGGCGCGGGGCTACACCTTC.

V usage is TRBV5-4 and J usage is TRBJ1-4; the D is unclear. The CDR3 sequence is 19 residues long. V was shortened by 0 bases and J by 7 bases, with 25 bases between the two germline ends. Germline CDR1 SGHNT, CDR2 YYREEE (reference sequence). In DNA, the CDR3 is TGTGCCAGCAGCTTGGGGAGGTTTGGTGGCGCTGCTGGACGTGAAAAACTGTTTTTT. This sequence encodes CASSLGRFGGAAGREKLFF.

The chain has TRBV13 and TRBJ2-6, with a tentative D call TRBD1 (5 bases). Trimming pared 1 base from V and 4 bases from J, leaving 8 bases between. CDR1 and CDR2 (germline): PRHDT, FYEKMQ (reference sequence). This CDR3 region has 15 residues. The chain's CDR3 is CASSLDRNGANVLTF. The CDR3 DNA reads TGTGCCAGCAGCTTAGACAGGAACGGGGCCAACGTCCTGACTTTC.